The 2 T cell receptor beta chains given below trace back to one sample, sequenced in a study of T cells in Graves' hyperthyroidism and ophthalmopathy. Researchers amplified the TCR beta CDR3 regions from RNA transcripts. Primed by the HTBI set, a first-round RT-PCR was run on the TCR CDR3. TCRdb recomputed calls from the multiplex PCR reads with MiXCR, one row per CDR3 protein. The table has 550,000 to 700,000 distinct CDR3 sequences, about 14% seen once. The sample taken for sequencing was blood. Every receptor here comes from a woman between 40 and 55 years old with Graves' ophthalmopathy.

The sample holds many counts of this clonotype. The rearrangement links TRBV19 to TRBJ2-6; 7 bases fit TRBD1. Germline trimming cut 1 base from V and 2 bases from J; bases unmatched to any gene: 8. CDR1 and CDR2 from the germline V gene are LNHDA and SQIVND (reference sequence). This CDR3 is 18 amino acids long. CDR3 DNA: TGTGCCAGTAGTATAGGAAGAGACAGGGTGGCTGGGGCCAACGTCCTGACTTTC. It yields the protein CASSIGRDRVAGANVLTF.

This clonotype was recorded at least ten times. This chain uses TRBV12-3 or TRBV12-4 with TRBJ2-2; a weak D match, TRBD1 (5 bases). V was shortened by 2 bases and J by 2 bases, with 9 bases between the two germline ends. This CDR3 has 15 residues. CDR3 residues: CASSLWQGNTGELFF. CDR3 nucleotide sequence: TGTGCCAGCAGTTTATGGCAGGGAAACACCGGGGAGCTGTTTTTT.